This T cell receptor (beta chain) was obtained from a study of blood T cell repertoires in COVID-19. Turning to the study itself: Whether acute or convalescent, the COVID-19 samples came from the United States, Italy and Spain.

Assay used: immunoSEQ multiplex PCR; TCRdb lists only in-frame clones, some missing. The data contain some 270,000 clones, about 90% of them singletons. Ages ranged from about 18 to 89 years, with residence in about 23 US areas. Participants reported their clinical history, and cohort assignment relied on those reports. From germline, CDR1 is KGHDR and CDR2 SFDVKD. Trimming cost V 0 bases and J 5 bases, with 11 bases left between them. The CDR3 covers 15 residues. V usage is TRBV24-1 and J usage is TRBJ2-3, with D unresolved. Sequencing was carried out using PBMCs or T cells enriched from blood (not recorded which). The clonotype was recovered from a woman in her 30s with acute COVID-19. The CDR3 DNA is TGTGCCACCAGTGATTTGCGGCTAGGTGAAGATACGCAGTATTTT. The encoded protein is CATSDLRLGEDTQYF.